These 22 T cell receptor beta chains came from one sample sequenced in a study of cytomegalovirus exposure and HLA in healthy donors. 13 Jbeta primers and 60 Vbeta primers were used for the PCR. Some clones are missing from TCRdb's copy, which holds only in-frame ones; the method was immunoSEQ multiplex PCR. The repertoire includes 100,000 to 150,000 clones, 74% of them detected once, and approximately 5.4% sits in the top ten. The sequenced material came from PBMCs. The source is a woman in her forties or fifties in good health and CMV-seropositive.

The chain links TRBV6-6 to TRBJ2-3; a possible D gene is TRBD2 (5 bases). The V gene lost 2 bases and the J gene lost 5 bases, with 14 bases spanning the gap. CDR3 length: 15 residues. Germline CDR1 MNHNY, CDR2 SVGAGI (reference sequence). The CDR3 loop is CASSYAGNGEDTQYF. The CDR3 nucleotides are TGTGCCAGCAGTTACGCTGGGAACGGGGAAGATACGCAGTATTTT.

This sequence joins TRBV11-3 and TRBJ2-7, with 8 bases identical to TRBD1. The CDR3 runs 14 residues. V lost 3 bases to trimming and J lost 3 bases; unmatched junction nucleotides: 4. CDR1 SGHNT and CDR2 YENEEA come from the germline V gene. This CDR3 reads CASSFNTGGYEQYF. CDR3 sequence (DNA): TGTGCCAGCAGCTTTAATACAGGGGGCTACGAGCAGTACTTC.

This clone was observed a single time. The chain joins TRBV5-4 to TRBJ2-7; TRBD2 is a possible D gene (6 bases). CDR1 and CDR2 (germline): SGHNT, YYREEE (reference sequence). This CDR3 has 15 residues. Trimming cost V 4 bases and J 2 bases, with 16 bases left between them. In DNA form, the CDR3 reads TGTGCCAGCAGCCCCGGCGGCGGGGCGGCCTACGAGCAGTACTTC. Its translation: CASSPGGGAAYEQYF.

The V gene is TRBV27, the J gene TRBJ1-3, with D unclear. This CDR3 is 18 amino acids long. The ends were cut back, 5 bases at V and 4 bases at J, with 24 bases in the middle. The germline CDR1 and CDR2 sequences are MNHEY and SMNVEV (reference sequence). The CDR3 sequence is CASSPPSLSGFKGNTIYF. The CDR3 DNA reads TGTGCCAGCAGTCCCCCGAGCCTCAGCGGTTTCAAGGGAAACACCATATATTTT.

V usage is TRBV6-1 and J usage is TRBJ1-2; 9 bases line up with TRBD1. The CDR3 loop spans 15 amino acids. Germline loops: CDR1 MNHNS, CDR2 SASEGT. V was clipped by 5 bases and J by 6 bases; unmatched bases: 10. CDR3 bases: TGTGCCAGCAGTTCGGGACAGGGTTCGGGAGATGGCTACACCTTC. Its translation is CASSSGQGSGDGYTF.

This chain joins TRBV19 and TRBJ2-6; TRBD2 is a possible D gene (6 bases). The V end lost 0 bases, the J end lost 3 bases, and 9 bases lay between the germline ends. The CDR3 sequence is 16 residues long. Germline values: CDR1 LNHDA, CDR2 SQIVND (reference sequence). This chain's CDR3 is CASSIDRGGGANVLTF. In DNA form, the CDR3 reads TGTGCCAGTAGTATAGATCGGGGAGGTGGGGCCAACGTCCTGACTTTC.

The genes are TRBV7-9 and TRBJ2-1; TRBD2 is a possible D gene (5 bases). The CDR3 covers 17 residues. The germline V and J ends were trimmed by 1 base and 4 bases, with 17 bases remaining between them. Per the germline V gene, CDR1 is SEHNR and CDR2 is FQNEAQ (reference sequence). The CDR3 loop reads CASSLGQGVGIYNEQFF. The CDR3 nucleotides read TGTGCCAGCAGCTTAGGTCAAGGTGTCGGGATATACAATGAGCAGTTCTTC.

V usage is TRBV11-2 and J usage is TRBJ1-6; 12 nucleotides line up with TRBD1. J was trimmed by 9 bases and V by 5 bases; bases with no gene match: 5. Germline V gene lookup returns CDR1 SGHAT and CDR2 FQNNGV. The CDR3 spans 15 residues. CDR3 sequence (DNA): TGTGCCAGCAGCCCGGGGACAGGGGGCAGTTCACCCCTCCACTTT. It specifies CASSPGTGGSSPLHF.

The chain links TRBV6-5 to TRBJ1-6; the match to TRBD1 covers 7 bases. CDR1 and CDR2 (germline): MNHEY, SVGAGI. Trimming cost V 8 bases and J 8 bases; bases outside gene matches: 9. CDR3 length equals 14 residues. As DNA, the CDR3 is TGTGCCAGCCGGGGCGACAGGGAGGATTCACCCCTCCACTTT. This sequence encodes CASRGDREDSPLHF.

V is TRBV5-6 and J is TRBJ1-1; 9 bases align to TRBD1. The V segment lost 2 bases and the J segment 4 bases; nucleotides outside the gene matches: 12. The CDR3 loop spans 17 amino acids. Germline V gene data show CDR1 as SGHDT and CDR2 as YYEEEE. The CDR3 here is CASSFGTGSEWTTEAFF. CDR3 in DNA: TGTGCCAGCAGCTTCGGGACAGGGTCGGAGTGGACCACTGAAGCTTTCTTT.

V and J are TRBV27 and TRBJ2-1; weak D call: TRBD1 (6 bases). The V and J ends lost 6 bases and 6 bases respectively, with 15 bases between them. CDR1 and CDR2 from the germline V gene are MNHEY and SMNVEV (reference sequence). The CDR3 is made up of 14 amino acids. The CDR3 bases are TGTGCCAGCAGCAGCCGACAGGCTTTCAATGAGCAGTTCTTC. Amino acid sequence: CASSSRQAFNEQFF.

The rearrangement uses TRBV19 and TRBJ2-3, with TRBD1 matching 9 bases. There are 16 residues in the CDR3. J gave up 6 bases and V 3 bases, and 10 bases lay outside the gene matches. CDR1 is LNHDA and CDR2 is SQIVND in the germline V gene (reference sequence). The CDR3 here is CASSIGVGTGPDTQYF. As DNA, the CDR3 is TGTGCCAGTAGTATCGGTGTGGGGACAGGGCCCGATACGCAGTATTTT.

This clone was found a few times. The gene calls are TRBV5-1 and TRBJ2-1; 9 bases map to TRBD2. Germline V CDR1 and CDR2: SGHRS, YFSETQ. Trimming at V came to 4 bases and at J to 8 bases, leaving 10 bases not matched to a gene. The length of the CDR3 is 15 residues. CDR3 nucleotides: TGCGCCAGCAGCAGGACCGGGACTAGCATCTATGAGCAGTTCTTC. As protein: CASSRTGTSIYEQFF.

The rearrangement uses TRBV4-2 and TRBJ2-3; tentatively, D is TRBD2 (5 bases). The ends were cut back, 1 base at V and 0 bases at J, with 8 bases in the middle. Germline V gene lookup returns CDR1 LGHNA and CDR2 YNFKEQ. This CDR3 comprises 15 residues. This CDR3 reads CASSQGLTSTDTQYF. In nucleotides, the CDR3 is TGTGCCAGCAGCCAAGGACTAACCAGCACAGATACGCAGTATTTT.

The chain employs TRBV27 and TRBJ1-4; 10 bases are a match to TRBD1. Trimming removed 5 bases from V and 10 bases from J; junction bases left unmatched: 7. The CDR3 loop spans 14 amino acids. Germline-derived CDR1 and CDR2 are MNHEY and SMNVEV (reference sequence). The CDR3: CASSEDRGRGKLFF. The CDR3 nucleotides read TGTGCCAGCAGTGAGGACAGGGGGAGAGGAAAACTGTTTTTT.

The V and J genes are TRBV4-3 and TRBJ1-2, with a tentative D call TRBD1 (5 bases). The CDR3 totals 13 residues. Germline CDR1 is LGHNA and CDR2 is YSLEER. The V end was cut by 4 bases, the J end by 8 bases, with 14 bases between. The CDR3 here is CASSPAQGRGYTF. CDR3 DNA sequence: TGCGCCAGCAGCCCAGCTCAGGGTAGAGGCTACACCTTC.

Only one count was recorded for this clone. The chain joins TRBV7-9 to TRBJ2-7, with a weak D call TRBD1 (6 bases). CDR3 size: 14 residues. Germline V gene lookup returns CDR1 SEHNR and CDR2 FQNEAQ (reference sequence). V gave up 3 bases and J gave up 1 base, with 10 bases separating them. CDR3 residues: CASSLGAVSYEQYF. CDR3 DNA: TGTGCCAGCAGCTTGGGGGCTGTTTCCTACGAGCAGTACTTC.

The chain combines TRBV4-1 with TRBJ1-1; a possible D gene is TRBD1 (6 bases). Germline values: CDR1 MGHRA, CDR2 YSYEKL. Between the trimmed V and J ends, which lost 6 bases and 1 base, there was a span of 15 bases. The CDR3 contains 15 residues. CDR3 residues: CASSQTQGENTEAFF. The CDR3 coding sequence is TGCGCCAGCAGTCAAACACAGGGAGAGAACACTGAAGCTTTCTTT.

This clone was observed a few times. The CDR3 reads CASSLEQPQDTQYF. CDR3 in DNA: TGCGCCAGCAGCTTGGAACAGCCCCAGGATACGCAGTATTTT. The V and J genes are TRBV5-1 and TRBJ2-3; D gene ambiguous. This CDR3 region has 14 residues. Germline lookup yields CDR1 SGHRS and CDR2 YFSETQ. The germline V and J ends were trimmed by 0 bases and 6 bases, with 11 bases remaining between them.

The V and J genes are TRBV29-1 and TRBJ1-1; TRBD1 might be the D (6 bases). V lost 7 bases and J lost 4, with 16 bases in between. The CDR3 has 13 residues. Per germline, CDR1 SQVTM and CDR2 ANQGSEA. DNA of the CDR3: TGCAGCGGCGCCGATCAGGGGAGCACTGAAGCTTTCTTT. This sequence encodes CSGADQGSTEAFF.

In this sample, this clone turned up a few times. The gene calls are TRBV11-3 and TRBJ1-2, with D maybe TRBD1 (5 bases). V was cut by 6 bases and J by 4 bases, with 9 bases left in between. The germline V gene encodes CDR1 SGHNT and CDR2 YENEEA. The CDR3 consists of 12 residues. For the CDR3, the DNA is TGTGCCAGCAGGTGGCAGGGCTATGGCTACACCTTC. This codes for CASRWQGYGYTF.

The V call is TRBV12-5, the J call TRBJ2-7; the D gene is possibly TRBD1 (5 bases). V was shortened by 7 bases and J by 4 bases, with 17 bases between the two germline ends. The V gene's germline CDR1 is LGHNT and CDR2 FRNRAP. This CDR3 is 14 amino acids long. This chain's CDR3 is CASAKRTTQYEQYF. The CDR3 DNA reads as TGTGCTAGTGCGAAGAGGACAACTCAATACGAGCAGTACTTC.